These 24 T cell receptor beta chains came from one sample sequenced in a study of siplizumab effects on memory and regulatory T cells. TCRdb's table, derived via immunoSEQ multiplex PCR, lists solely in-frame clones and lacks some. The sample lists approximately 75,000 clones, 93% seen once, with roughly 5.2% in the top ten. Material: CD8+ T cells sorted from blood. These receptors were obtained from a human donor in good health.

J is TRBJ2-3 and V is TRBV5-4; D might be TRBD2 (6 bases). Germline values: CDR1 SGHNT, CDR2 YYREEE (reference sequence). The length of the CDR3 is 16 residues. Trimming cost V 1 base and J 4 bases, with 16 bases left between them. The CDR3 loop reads CASSLIRWGDSDTQYF. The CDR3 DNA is TGTGCCAGCAGCTTGATCCGATGGGGGGACTCAGATACGCAGTATTTT.

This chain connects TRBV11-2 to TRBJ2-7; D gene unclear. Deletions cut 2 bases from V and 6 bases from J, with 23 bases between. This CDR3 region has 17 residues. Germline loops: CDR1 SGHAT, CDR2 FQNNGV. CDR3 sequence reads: CASSLIEAQARWPEQYF. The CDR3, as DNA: TGTGCCAGCAGCTTAATTGAGGCCCAGGCCCGATGGCCCGAGCAGTACTTC.

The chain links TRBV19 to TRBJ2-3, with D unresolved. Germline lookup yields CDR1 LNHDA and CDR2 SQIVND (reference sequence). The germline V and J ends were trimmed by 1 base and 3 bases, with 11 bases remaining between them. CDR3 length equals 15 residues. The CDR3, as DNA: TGTGCCAGTAGTATAGCCGGTTACTCTACAGATACGCAGTATTTT. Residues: CASSIAGYSTDTQYF. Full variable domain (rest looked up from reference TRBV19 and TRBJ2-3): DGGITQSPKYLFRKEGQNVTLSCEQNLNHDAMYWYRQDPGQGLRLIYYSQIVNDFQKGDIAEGYSVSREKKESFPLTVTSAQKNPTAFYLCASSIAGYSTDTQYFGPGTRLTVL.

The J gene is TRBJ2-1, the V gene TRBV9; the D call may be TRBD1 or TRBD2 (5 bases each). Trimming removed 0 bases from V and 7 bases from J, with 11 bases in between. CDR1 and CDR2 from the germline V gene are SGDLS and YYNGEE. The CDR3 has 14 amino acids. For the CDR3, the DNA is TGTGCCAGCAGCGTAGAAGGGGACGAAAATGAGCAGTTCTTC. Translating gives CASSVEGDENEQFF.

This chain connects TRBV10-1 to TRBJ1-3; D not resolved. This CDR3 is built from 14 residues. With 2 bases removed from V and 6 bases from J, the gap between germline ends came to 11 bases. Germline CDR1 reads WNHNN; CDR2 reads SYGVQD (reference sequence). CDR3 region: CASSEGGSENTIYF. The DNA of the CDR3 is TGCGCCAGCAGTGAGGGTGGCTCGGAAAACACCATATATTTT.

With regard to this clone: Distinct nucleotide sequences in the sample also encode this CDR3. CDR3 in amino acids: CASSVVGTDTQYF. The CDR3 DNA follows: TGTGCCAGCAGCGTAGTGGGCACAGATACGCAGTATTTT. V and J are TRBV9 and TRBJ2-3; D gene uncertain. Trimming took 0 bases from V and 1 from J, leaving 3 bases between them. The CDR3 covers 13 residues. The germline V gene encodes CDR1 SGDLS and CDR2 YYNGEE.

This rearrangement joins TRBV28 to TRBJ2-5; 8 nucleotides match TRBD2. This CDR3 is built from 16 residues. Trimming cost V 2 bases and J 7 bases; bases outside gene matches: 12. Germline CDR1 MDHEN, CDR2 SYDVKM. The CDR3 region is CASSLVRRGVLRTQYF. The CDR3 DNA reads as TGTGCCAGCAGTTTAGTCCGGCGGGGGGTACTCCGGACCCAGTACTTC.

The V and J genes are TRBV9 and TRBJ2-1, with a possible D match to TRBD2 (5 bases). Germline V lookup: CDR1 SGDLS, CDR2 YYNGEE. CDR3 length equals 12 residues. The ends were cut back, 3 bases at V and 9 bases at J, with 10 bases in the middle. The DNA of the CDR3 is TGTGCCAGCAGCGCCCCTAGCATTGAGCAGTTCTTC. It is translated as CASSAPSIEQFF.

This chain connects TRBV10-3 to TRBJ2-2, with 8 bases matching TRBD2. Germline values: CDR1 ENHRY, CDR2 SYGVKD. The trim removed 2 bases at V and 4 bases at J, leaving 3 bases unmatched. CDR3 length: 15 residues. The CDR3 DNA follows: TGTGCCATCAGTGAGGCGGGGGGAACCACCGGGGAGCTGTTTTTT. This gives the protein CAISEAGGTTGELFF.

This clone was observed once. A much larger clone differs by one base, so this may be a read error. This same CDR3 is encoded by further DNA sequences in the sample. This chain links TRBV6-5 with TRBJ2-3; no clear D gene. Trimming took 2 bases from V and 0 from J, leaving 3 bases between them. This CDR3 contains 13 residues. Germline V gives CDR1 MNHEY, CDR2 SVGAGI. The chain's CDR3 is CASSYGSTDTQYF. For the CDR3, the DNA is TGTGCCAGCAGTTACGGCAGCACAGATACGCAGTATTTT.

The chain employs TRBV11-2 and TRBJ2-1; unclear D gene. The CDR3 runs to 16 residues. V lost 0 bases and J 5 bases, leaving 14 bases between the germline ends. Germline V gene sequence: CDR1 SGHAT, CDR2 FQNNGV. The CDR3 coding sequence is TGTGCCAGCAGCTTAGAAGTGTCCCCCCGCAACAATGAGCAGTTCTTC. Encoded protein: CASSLEVSPRNNEQFF.

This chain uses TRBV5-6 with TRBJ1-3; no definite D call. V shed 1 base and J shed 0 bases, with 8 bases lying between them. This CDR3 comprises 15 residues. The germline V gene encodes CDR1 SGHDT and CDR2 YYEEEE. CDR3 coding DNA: TGTGCCAGCAGCTTGTACGGTAGCTCTGGAAACACCATATATTTT. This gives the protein CASSLYGSSGNTIYF.

CDR3 amino acids: CASSQDSAGGHGYTF. In nucleotides, the CDR3 is TGCGCCAGCAGCCAAGATTCTGCAGGGGGCCATGGCTACACCTTC. The genes are TRBV4-3 and TRBJ1-2; 8 bases are shared with TRBD1. The CDR3 runs to 15 residues. Germline V CDR1 and CDR2: LGHNA, YSLEER. V lost 0 bases, J lost 6 bases, and 6 bases stayed unmatched.

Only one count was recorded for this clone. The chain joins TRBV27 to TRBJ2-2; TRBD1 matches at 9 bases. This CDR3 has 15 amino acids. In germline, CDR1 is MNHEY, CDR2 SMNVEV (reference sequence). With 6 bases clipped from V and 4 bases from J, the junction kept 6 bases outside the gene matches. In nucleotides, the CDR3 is TGTGCCAGCAGCACCGGGACAGGGACCACCGGGGAGCTGTTTTTT. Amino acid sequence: CASSTGTGTTGELFF.

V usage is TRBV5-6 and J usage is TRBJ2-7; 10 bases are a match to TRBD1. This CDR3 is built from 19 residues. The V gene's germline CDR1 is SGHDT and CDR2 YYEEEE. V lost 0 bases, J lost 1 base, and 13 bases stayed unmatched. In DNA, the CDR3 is TGTGCCAGCAGCTTGGCTACCGGGACAGGGGATTATAGTTCCTACGAGCAGTACTTC. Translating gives CASSLATGTGDYSSYEQYF.

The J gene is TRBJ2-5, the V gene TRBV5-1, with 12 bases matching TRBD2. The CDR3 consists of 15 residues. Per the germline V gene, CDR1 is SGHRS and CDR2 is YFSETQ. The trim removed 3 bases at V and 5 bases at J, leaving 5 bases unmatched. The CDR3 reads CASSWTSGVGETQYF. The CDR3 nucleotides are TGCGCCAGCAGCTGGACTAGCGGGGTCGGTGAGACCCAGTACTTC. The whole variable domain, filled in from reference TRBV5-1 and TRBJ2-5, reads KAGVTQTPRYLIKTRGQQVTLSCSPISGHRSVSWYQQTPGQGLQFLFEYFSETQRNKGNFPGRFSGRQFSNSRSEMNVSTLELGDSALYLCASSWTSGVGETQYFGPGTRLLVL.

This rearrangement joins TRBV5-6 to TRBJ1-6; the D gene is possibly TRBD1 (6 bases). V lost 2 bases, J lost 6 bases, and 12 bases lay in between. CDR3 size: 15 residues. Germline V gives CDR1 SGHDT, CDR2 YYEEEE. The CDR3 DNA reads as TGTGCCAGCAGCTTTGGCACAGGGCCTAATTCACCCCTCCACTTT. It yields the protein CASSFGTGPNSPLHF.

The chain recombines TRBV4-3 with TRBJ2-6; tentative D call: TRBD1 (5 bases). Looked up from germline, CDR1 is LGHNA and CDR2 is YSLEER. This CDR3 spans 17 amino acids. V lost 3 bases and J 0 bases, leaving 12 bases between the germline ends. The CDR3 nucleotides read TGCGCCAGCAGCCAGGACACGATCGACTCTGGGGCCAACGTCCTGACTTTC. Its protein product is CASSQDTIDSGANVLTF.

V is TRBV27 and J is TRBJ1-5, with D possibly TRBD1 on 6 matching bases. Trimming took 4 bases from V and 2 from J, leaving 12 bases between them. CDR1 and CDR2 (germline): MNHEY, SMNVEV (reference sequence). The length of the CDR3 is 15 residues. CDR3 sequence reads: CASSWGAEGNQPQHF. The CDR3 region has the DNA TGTGCCAGCAGTTGGGGGGCGGAAGGCAATCAGCCCCAGCATTTT.

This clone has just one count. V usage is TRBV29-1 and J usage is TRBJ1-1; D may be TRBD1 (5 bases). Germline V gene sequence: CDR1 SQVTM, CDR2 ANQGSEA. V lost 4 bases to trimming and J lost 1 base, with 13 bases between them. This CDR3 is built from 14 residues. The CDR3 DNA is TGCAGCGTTGTGGGAGGGACCCAGAACACTGAAGCTTTCTTT. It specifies CSVVGGTQNTEAFF.

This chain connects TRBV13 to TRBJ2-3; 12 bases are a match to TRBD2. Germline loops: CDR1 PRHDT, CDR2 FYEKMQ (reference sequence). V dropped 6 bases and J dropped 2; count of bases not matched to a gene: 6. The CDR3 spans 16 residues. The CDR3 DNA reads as TGTGCCAGCAGGCGGACTAGCGGGGAATTCACAGATACGCAGTATTTT. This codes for CASRRTSGEFTDTQYF. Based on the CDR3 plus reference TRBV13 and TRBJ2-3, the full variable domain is AAGVIQSPRHLIKEKRETATLKCYPIPRHDTVYWYQQGPGQDPQFLISFYEKMQSDKGSIPDRFSAQQFSDYHSELNMSSLELGDSALYFCASRRTSGEFTDTQYFGPGTRLTVL.

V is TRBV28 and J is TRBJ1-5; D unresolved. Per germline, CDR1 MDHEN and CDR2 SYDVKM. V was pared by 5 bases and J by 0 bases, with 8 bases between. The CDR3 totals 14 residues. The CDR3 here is CASSPPDSNQPQHF. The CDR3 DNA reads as TGTGCCAGCAGTCCCCCCGATAGCAATCAGCCCCAGCATTTT.

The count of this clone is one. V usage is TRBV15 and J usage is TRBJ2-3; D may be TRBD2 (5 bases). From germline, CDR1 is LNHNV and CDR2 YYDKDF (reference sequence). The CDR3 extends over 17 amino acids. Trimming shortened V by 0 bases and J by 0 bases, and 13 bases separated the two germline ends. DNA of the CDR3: TGTGCCACCAGCAGAGATTGGGCGGGTCCTAGCACAGATACGCAGTATTTT. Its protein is CATSRDWAGPSTDTQYF.

CDR3 loop: CASSPPVGGETQYF. The CDR3 DNA reads TGTGCCAGCTCACCACCTGTGGGAGGAGAGACCCAGTACTTC. The chain couples TRBV18 to TRBJ2-5, with TRBD2 as a possible D gene (6 bases). Germline CDR1 reads KGHSH; CDR2 reads LQKENI. This CDR3 region has 14 residues. With 0 bases removed from V and 4 bases from J, the gap between germline ends came to 9 bases.